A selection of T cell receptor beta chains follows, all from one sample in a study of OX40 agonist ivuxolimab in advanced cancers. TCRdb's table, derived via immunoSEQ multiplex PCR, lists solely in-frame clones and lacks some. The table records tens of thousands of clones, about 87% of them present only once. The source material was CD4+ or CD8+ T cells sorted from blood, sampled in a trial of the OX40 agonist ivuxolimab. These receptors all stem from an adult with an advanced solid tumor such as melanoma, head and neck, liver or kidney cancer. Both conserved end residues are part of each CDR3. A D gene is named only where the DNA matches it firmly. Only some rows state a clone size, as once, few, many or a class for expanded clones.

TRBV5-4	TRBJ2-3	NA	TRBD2	CASSSKLAGGPDTQYF	TGTGCCAGCAGCTCCAAACTAGCGGGAGGGCCGGATACGCAGTATTTT
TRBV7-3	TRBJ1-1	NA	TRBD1	CASSSGQTNTEAFF	TGTGCCAGCAGCTCGGGACAGACGAACACTGAAGCTTTCTTT
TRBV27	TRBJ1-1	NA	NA	CASSSQAHTEAFF	TGTGCCAGCAGTTCACAGGCGCACACTGAAGCTTTCTTT
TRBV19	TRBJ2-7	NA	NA	CASSISRGYEQYF	TGTGCCAGTAGTATATCTAGGGGGTACGAGCAGTACTTC
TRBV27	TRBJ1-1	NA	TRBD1	CASSFKAGGGLDTEAFF	TGTGCCAGCAGCTTTAAGGCAGGGGGCGGTTTGGACACTGAAGCTTTCTTT
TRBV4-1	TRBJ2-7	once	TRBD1	CASSHPDRWYEQYF	TGCGCCAGCAGCCACCCGGACAGGTGGTACGAGCAGTACTTC
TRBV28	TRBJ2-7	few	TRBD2	CASSSPLLAGAYF	TGTGCCAGCAGTTCCCCCCTACTAGCGGGGGCGTACTTC
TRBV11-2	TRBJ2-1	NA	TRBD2	CASSLWTSDHNEQFF	TGTGCCAGCAGCTTGTGGACTAGCGACCACAATGAGCAGTTCTTC
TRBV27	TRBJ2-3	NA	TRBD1	CASRSTPGQGPNTQYF	TGTGCCAGCAGATCAACTCCGGGACAGGGCCCAAATACGCAGTATTTT
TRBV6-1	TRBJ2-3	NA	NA	CASSVGQPSTDTQYF	TGTGCCAGCAGTGTCGGACAGCCTAGCACAGATACGCAGTATTTT
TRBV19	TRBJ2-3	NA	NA	CASSTVTDTQYF	TGTGCCAGTAGTACCGTCACAGATACGCAGTATTTT
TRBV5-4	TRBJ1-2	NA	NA	CASSFRGEYGYTF	TGTGCCAGCAGCTTCCGGGGCGAATATGGCTACACCTTC
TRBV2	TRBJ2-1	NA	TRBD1	CASSAGTEGYEQFF	TGTGCCAGCAGTGCGGGGACAGAGGGGTATGAGCAGTTCTTC
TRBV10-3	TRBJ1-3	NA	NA	CAIGQGLSGNTIYF	TGTGCCATCGGCCAGGGGCTTTCTGGAAACACCATATATTTT
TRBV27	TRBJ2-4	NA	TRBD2	CASSSDPRLTSGRENIQYF	TGTGCCAGCAGCTCAGACCCACGACTGACTAGCGGGAGGGAAAACATTCAGTACTTC
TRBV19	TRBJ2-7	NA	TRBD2	CASSLAAGGTRIEQYF	TGTGCCAGTAGTCTAGCAGCGGGAGGGACCCGAATCGAGCAGTACTTC
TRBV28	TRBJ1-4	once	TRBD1	CASRPGTDPSGEKLFF	TGTGCCAGCAGACCCGGGACAGACCCTTCAGGGGAAAAACTGTTTTTT
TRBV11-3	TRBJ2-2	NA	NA	CASSDPPNTGELFF	TGTGCCAGCAGCGACCCCCCGAACACCGGGGAGCTGTTTTTT
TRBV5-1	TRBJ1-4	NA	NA	CASRFEGGQGEKLFF	TGCGCCAGCAGATTTGAGGGGGGGCAAGGTGAAAAACTGTTTTTT
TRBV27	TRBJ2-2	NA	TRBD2	CASSPLAGGPHNGELFF	TGTGCCAGCAGTCCTCTAGCGGGAGGGCCCCACAACGGGGAGCTGTTTTTT
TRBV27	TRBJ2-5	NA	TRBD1	CASSRTGVSGQYF	TGTGCCAGCAGTAGGACAGGGGTGAGCGGCCAGTACTTC
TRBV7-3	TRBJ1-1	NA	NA	CASSLAPHTEAFF	TGTGCCAGCAGCTTAGCACCTCACACTGAAGCTTTCTTT
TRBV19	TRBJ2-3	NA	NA	CASSSGQLTDTQYF	TGTGCCAGCTCCTCTGGACAGCTTACAGATACGCAGTATTTT
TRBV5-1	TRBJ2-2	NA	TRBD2	CASSLAPSGNTGELFF	TGCGCCAGCAGCTTGGCCCCTAGCGGGAACACCGGGGAGCTGTTTTTT
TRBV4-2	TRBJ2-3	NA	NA	CASSQTGGQGATDTQYF	TGTGCCAGCAGCCAGACGGGGGGCCAGGGGGCTACAGATACGCAGTATTTT
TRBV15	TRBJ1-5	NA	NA	CATSREQARQPQHF	TGTGCCACCAGCAGAGAGCAGGCGCGCCAGCCCCAGCATTTT
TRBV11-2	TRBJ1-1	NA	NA	CASSLVLDTEAFF	TGTGCCAGCAGCTTAGTTCTCGACACTGAAGCTTTCTTT
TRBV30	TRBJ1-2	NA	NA	CAWSATGGYTF	TGTGCCTGGAGTGCGACTGGGGGCTACACCTTC
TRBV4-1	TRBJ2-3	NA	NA	CASSSPGGTDTQYF	TGCGCCAGCTCCTCCCCTGGAGGGACAGATACGCAGTATTTT
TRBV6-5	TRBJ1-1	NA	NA	CASNRIAANTEAFF	TGTGCCAGCAATCGAATAGCGGCAAACACTGAAGCTTTCTTT
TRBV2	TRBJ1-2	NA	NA	CASSETSANYGYTF	TGTGCCAGCAGTGAAACGTCAGCTAACTATGGCTACACCTTC
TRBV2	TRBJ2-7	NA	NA	CASSKMNYEQYF	TGTGCCAGCAGTAAAATGAACTACGAGCAGTACTTC
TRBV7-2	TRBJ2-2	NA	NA	CASSLDTGELFF	TGTGCCAGCAGCTTAGACACCGGGGAGCTGTTTTTT
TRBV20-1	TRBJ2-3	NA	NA	CSASPGNTQYF	TGCAGTGCCAGCCCTGGGAATACGCAGTATTTT
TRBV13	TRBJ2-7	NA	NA	CASSSLTGNEQYF	TGTGCCAGCAGCTCCTTAACAGGGAACGAGCAGTACTTC
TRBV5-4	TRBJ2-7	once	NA	CASSRDGPYEQYF	TGTGCCAGCAGCCGAGACGGACCCTACGAGCAGTACTTC
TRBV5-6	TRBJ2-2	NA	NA	CASSLGSGTGELFF	TGTGCCAGCAGCCTTGGTTCGGGCACCGGGGAGCTGTTTTTT
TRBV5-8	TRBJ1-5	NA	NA	CASSPSQPQHF	TGTGCCAGCAGCCCAAGTCAGCCCCAGCATTTT
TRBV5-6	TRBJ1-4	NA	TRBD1	CASSSDRGRREKLFF	TGTGCCAGCAGCTCGGACAGGGGGAGGCGCGAAAAACTGTTTTTT
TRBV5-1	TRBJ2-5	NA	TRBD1	CASSISRGRETQYF	TGCGCCAGCAGCATATCCAGGGGGCGTGAGACCCAGTACTTC
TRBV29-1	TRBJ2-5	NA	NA	CSVGQDWEETQYF	TGCAGCGTTGGTCAGGACTGGGAAGAGACCCAGTACTTC
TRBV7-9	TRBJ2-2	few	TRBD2	CASSLGAGSRTGELFF	TGTGCCAGCAGCTTGGGAGCGGGAAGCAGAACCGGGGAGCTGTTTTTT
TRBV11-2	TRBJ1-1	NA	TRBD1	CASSSRGGSEAFF	TGTGCCAGCAGCTCCAGGGGGGGCTCTGAAGCTTTCTTT
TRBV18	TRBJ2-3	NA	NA	CASSRTPTRGSEGDTQYF	TGTGCCAGCTCACGGACCCCCACCAGGGGATCTGAGGGGGATACGCAGTATTTT
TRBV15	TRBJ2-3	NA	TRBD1	CATSRPSGQEIDTQYF	TGTGCCACCAGCAGACCCTCGGGACAGGAAATAGATACGCAGTATTTT
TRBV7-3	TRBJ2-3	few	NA	CASSLRSSGDTQYF	TGTGCCAGCAGCTTAAGGTCTTCAGGGGATACGCAGTATTTT